Listed below are T cell receptor beta chains from one sample, sequenced in a study of blood T cells in healthy people across ages. TCRdb processed the 5' RACE reads anew with MiXCR; each CDR3 protein has one entry. The sample consists of 380,000 or so distinct CDR3 sequences, roughly half of them appearing once. The specimen sequenced was blood. Receptor source: a man between 60 and 70 years old in good health. The CDR3 runs from the conserved cysteine through the conserved F or W. The order of the fields is J gene, D gene, CDR3 length, V gene, clone size, CDR3 protein, CDR3 DNA. The D gene is left open where the match is weak. A clone size is listed for some rows: how often the clone was seen (once, few, many), or a class if it is expanded.

j_call: TRBJ2-5; d_call: TRBD1; cdr3_length: 14; v_call: TRBV6-4; clone_size: NA; cdr3_aa: CASSPGQGAQTQYF; cdr3_nt: TGTGCCAGCAGCCCGGGACAGGGGGCGCAAACCCAGTACTTC
j_call: TRBJ2-1; d_call: TRBD2; cdr3_length: 16; v_call: TRBV7-2; clone_size: NA; cdr3_aa: CASSSRAGLADNEQFF; cdr3_nt: TGTGCCAGCAGCAGCAGAGCGGGACTAGCGGACAATGAGCAGTTCTTC
j_call: TRBJ2-1; d_call: NA; cdr3_length: 12; v_call: TRBV29-1; clone_size: NA; cdr3_aa: CSVDASYNEQFF; cdr3_nt: TGCAGCGTCGACGCTTCCTACAATGAGCAGTTCTTC
j_call: TRBJ2-7; d_call: NA; cdr3_length: 14; v_call: TRBV27; clone_size: NA; cdr3_aa: CASSSSGGVYEQYF; cdr3_nt: TGTGCCAGCAGTTCCAGTGGGGGAGTCTACGAGCAGTACTTC
j_call: TRBJ2-7; d_call: NA; cdr3_length: 12; v_call: TRBV29-1; clone_size: NA; cdr3_aa: CSVATNSYEQYF; cdr3_nt: TGCAGCGTTGCCACGAACTCCTACGAGCAGTACTTC
j_call: TRBJ2-1; d_call: TRBD2; cdr3_length: 14; v_call: TRBV20-1; clone_size: NA; cdr3_aa: CSAPSGGDYNEQFF; cdr3_nt: TGCAGTGCTCCCAGCGGGGGGGACTACAATGAGCAGTTCTTC
j_call: TRBJ2-3; d_call: TRBD2; cdr3_length: 15; v_call: TRBV20-1; clone_size: NA; cdr3_aa: CSANGGGKRTDTQYF; cdr3_nt: TGCAGTGCTAACGGGGGAGGGAAACGCACAGATACGCAGTATTTT
j_call: TRBJ2-7; d_call: NA; cdr3_length: 12; v_call: TRBV29-1; clone_size: NA; cdr3_aa: CSVEWGSYEQYF; cdr3_nt: TGCAGCGTTGAGTGGGGATCCTACGAGCAGTACTTC
j_call: TRBJ2-7; d_call: TRBD2; cdr3_length: 16; v_call: TRBV4-2; clone_size: NA; cdr3_aa: CASSQDQRGDTYEQYF; cdr3_nt: TGTGCCAGCAGCCAAGACCAGCGGGGGGATACTTACGAGCAGTACTTC
j_call: TRBJ2-1; d_call: NA; cdr3_length: 14; v_call: TRBV4-1; clone_size: many; cdr3_aa: CASSNPSSYNEQFF; cdr3_nt: TGCGCCAGCAGCAATCCGAGCTCCTACAATGAGCAGTTCTTC
j_call: TRBJ2-7; d_call: TRBD1; cdr3_length: 16; v_call: TRBV7-2; clone_size: few; cdr3_aa: CASSFRGGQGSYEQYF; cdr3_nt: TGTGCCAGCAGCTTTAGGGGCGGACAGGGTTCCTACGAGCAGTACTTC
j_call: TRBJ2-7; d_call: NA; cdr3_length: 13; v_call: TRBV28; clone_size: NA; cdr3_aa: CASSAGTHYEQYF; cdr3_nt: TGTGCCAGCAGTGCCGGGACCCACTACGAGCAGTACTTC